These 20 T cell receptor beta chains were sequenced from one sample in a study of shared clonotypes between healthy human individuals. Libraries were prepared by immunoSEQ multiplex PCR; TCRdb keeps only in-frame clonotypes and omits some of them. The data hold around 2.1 million clones, with approximately 94% observed a single time. Terminally differentiated effector memory CD45RA+ cells were left out of the naive CD8 fraction, which was CD45RO-negative and positively selected for CCR7. The sample consisted of naive CD8+ T cells from PBMCs. The receptors stem from a man in his late teens or twenties in good health. Some clones in this sample may be carry-over from other donors' samples.

The chain links TRBV5-1 to TRBJ1-2; D ambiguous. Germline assignment: CDR1 SGHRS and CDR2 YFSETQ. Trimming shortened V by 2 bases and J by 2 bases, and 7 bases separated the two germline ends. CDR3 length: 13 amino acids. CDR3 amino acids: CASSFLGNYGYTF. CDR3 in DNA: TGCGCCAGCAGCTTCCTGGGAAACTATGGCTACACCTTC.

This clone was observed a handful of times. The chain has TRBV27 and TRBJ2-2; 7 bases line up with TRBD2. CDR3 size: 14 residues. Germline CDR1 and CDR2: MNHEY and SMNVEV (reference sequence). Germline trimming cut 5 bases from V and 2 bases from J; bases unmatched to any gene: 2. CDR3 sequence reads: CASSGTINTGELFF. CDR3 nucleotides: TGTGCCAGCAGTGGGACTATCAACACCGGGGAGCTGTTTTTT.

The J gene is TRBJ2-3, the V gene TRBV5-4; 7 bases fit TRBD1. V gave up 4 bases and J gave up 6 bases; unmatched junction bases: 14. Per the germline V gene, CDR1 is SGHNT and CDR2 is YYREEE (reference sequence). The CDR3 covers 16 residues. The CDR3: CASSTTGTVLPDTQYF. In DNA, the CDR3 is TGTGCCAGCAGCACCACCGGGACAGTCCTTCCGGATACGCAGTATTTT.

The J gene is TRBJ2-7, the V gene TRBV28; D unresolved. Germline CDR1 MDHEN, CDR2 SYDVKM. The CDR3 runs 12 residues. Trimming took off 4 bases at V and 3 bases at J, with 7 bases between the two ends. CDR3 sequence reads: CASSSLDYEQYF. The CDR3 nucleotides are TGTGCCAGCAGTTCCCTTGACTACGAGCAGTACTTC.

The chain carries TRBV4-3 and TRBJ2-2, with TRBD2 matching 8 bases. This CDR3 has 17 amino acids. Germline loops: CDR1 LGHNA, CDR2 YSLEER. The V segment lost 2 bases and the J segment 6 bases; nucleotides outside the gene matches: 11. The CDR3 DNA reads TGCGCCAGCAGCCAAAAGATCGAGCGGGAGTTACCCGGGGAGCTGTTTTTT. This sequence encodes CASSQKIERELPGELFF.

The chain is built from TRBV27 and TRBJ2-3; 7 bases are a match to TRBD1. Germline V gene sequence: CDR1 MNHEY, CDR2 SMNVEV (reference sequence). The V gene end was trimmed by 5 bases and the J gene end by 1 base; junction bases not matched to a gene: 15. The CDR3 totals 18 residues. This CDR3 reads CASSPLHTIDRGTDTQYF. The CDR3 bases are TGTGCCAGCAGTCCCCTCCACACTATAGACAGGGGCACAGATACGCAGTATTTT.

V usage is TRBV28 and J usage is TRBJ2-5; D unclear. There are 13 residues in the CDR3. Germline V gene lookup returns CDR1 MDHEN and CDR2 SYDVKM. V lost 4 bases, J lost 3 bases, and 9 bases lay in between. CDR3 in DNA: TGTGCCAGCAGTTGGACCCCAGAAGAGACCCAGTACTTC. Amino acid sequence: CASSWTPEETQYF.

This chain joins TRBV28 and TRBJ2-7; D is undetermined. This CDR3 region has 16 residues. Trimming pared 4 bases from V and 2 bases from J, leaving 18 bases between. CDR1 and CDR2 from the germline V gene are MDHEN and SYDVKM. In DNA, the CDR3 is TGTGCCAGCAGTTCCCCTCCGGTTTCTTGGCCCTACGAGCAGTACTTC. This gives the protein CASSSPPVSWPYEQYF. Full variable domain (missing parts from reference TRBV28 and TRBJ2-7): DVKVTQSSRYLVKRTGEKVFLECVQDMDHENMFWYRQDPGLGLRLIYFSYDVKMKEKGDIPEGYSVSREKKERFSLILESASTNQTSMYLCASSSPPVSWPYEQYFGPGTRLTVT.

The V and J genes are TRBV7-9 and TRBJ2-7; 7 nucleotides align to TRBD1. Germline trimming cut 1 base from V and 2 bases from J; bases unmatched to any gene: 5. The CDR3 is 15 amino acids. The germline V gene encodes CDR1 SEHNR and CDR2 FQNEAQ (reference sequence). DNA of the CDR3: TGTGCCAGCAGCTTAGTAGACAGGGATCCCTACGAGCAGTACTTC. Residues: CASSLVDRDPYEQYF.

V and J are TRBV29-1 and TRBJ2-1; D unresolved. Deletions cut 2 bases from V and 0 bases from J, with 8 bases between. This CDR3 spans 14 amino acids. CDR1 SQVTM and CDR2 ANQGSEA come from the germline V gene. The DNA for the CDR3 is TGCAGCGTTGAAAATAGTGGCTCCTACAATGAGCAGTTCTTC. Translating gives CSVENSGSYNEQFF.

The chain is built from TRBV27 and TRBJ2-6, with D unclear. The CDR3 loop spans 14 amino acids. V was clipped by 5 bases and J by 2 bases, with 7 bases between them. In germline, CDR1 is MNHEY, CDR2 SMNVEV (reference sequence). Here the CDR3 reads CASSDGTGANVLTF. The CDR3 bases are TGTGCCAGCAGTGATGGGACTGGGGCCAACGTCCTGACTTTC.

Remarks on this clone: Relative to the germline gene, one junction end is altered; a read error may explain this. The chain employs TRBV28 and TRBJ1-3; D unresolved. The CDR3 spans 16 residues. The germline CDR1 and CDR2 sequences are MDHEN and SYDVKM. CDR3 in DNA: TGTGCCAGCAGTATTATTTGGGGTGACTCTGGAAACACCGTATATTTT. It yields the protein CASSIIWGDSGNTVYF.

The gene calls are TRBV10-3 and TRBJ2-1, with no clear D. Deletions cut 4 bases from V and 5 bases from J, with 18 bases between. CDR3 length: 16 amino acids. Germline V lookup: CDR1 ENHRY, CDR2 SYGVKD. The CDR3 DNA reads TGTGCCATCAGTGGTTTGAGCCCGCAACGCGACAATGAGCAGTTCTTC. Translated: CAISGLSPQRDNEQFF.

A note on this clone: The same CDR3 can be traced to other DNA sequences in this sample. This sequence joins TRBV27 and TRBJ1-3; tentative D call: TRBD1 (5 bases). Trimming removed 6 bases from V and 2 bases from J, with 11 bases in between. Germline V gene data show CDR1 as MNHEY and CDR2 as SMNVEV (reference sequence). The CDR3 length is 14 residues. This CDR3 reads CASSLRGAGNTIYF. DNA of the CDR3: TGTGCCAGCAGCTTACGGGGGGCTGGAAACACCATATATTTT.

The chain recombines TRBV5-1 with TRBJ2-7, with 7 positions matching TRBD2. The CDR3 length is 16 residues. Germline values: CDR1 SGHRS, CDR2 YFSETQ. V lost 0 bases and J lost 2; bases outside the gene matches: 8. DNA for the CDR3: TGCGCCAGCAGCTTGGCCTCTAGCGGCATACCCTACGAGCAGTACTTC. Its translation: CASSLASSGIPYEQYF. Variable domain in full (rest from reference TRBV5-1 and TRBJ2-7): KAGVTQTPRYLIKTRGQQVTLSCSPISGHRSVSWYQQTPGQGLQFLFEYFSETQRNKGNFPGRFSGRQFSNSRSEMNVSTLELGDSALYLCASSLASSGIPYEQYFGPGTRLTVT.

The V gene is TRBV10-3, the J gene TRBJ2-5, with 10 bases fitting TRBD2. CDR1 and CDR2 (germline): ENHRY, SYGVKD. J gave up 9 bases and V 3 bases, and 10 bases lay outside the gene matches. The CDR3 contains 15 residues. The CDR3: CAISEGASGSIAQYF. The CDR3 bases are TGTGCCATCAGTGAAGGGGCTAGCGGGAGTATTGCCCAGTACTTC.

The gene calls are TRBV9 and TRBJ2-3; D possibly uses TRBD1 or TRBD2 (7 bases each). The CDR3 extends over 14 amino acids. Germline lookup yields CDR1 SGDLS and CDR2 YYNGEE. The V end lost 4 bases, the J end lost 13 bases, and 22 bases lay between the germline ends. CDR3 sequence (DNA): TGTGCCAGCAGCCCCCAGGGGGGGTCCCCCTCGAAGTATTTT. It specifies CASSPQGGSPSKYF.

The rearrangement uses TRBV6-6 and TRBJ2-7; possibly TRBD2 for D (5 bases). Looked up from germline, CDR1 is MNHNY and CDR2 is SVGAGI (reference sequence). V was cut by 8 bases and J by 4 bases, with 12 bases left in between. The CDR3 covers 12 residues. In nucleotides, the CDR3 is TGTGCCAGCGGACTGGTACTTTACGAGCAGTACTTC. Translating it yields CASGLVLYEQYF.

The chain employs TRBV2 and TRBJ2-1, with D possibly matching TRBD2 (6 bases). V shed 4 bases and J shed 4 bases, with 11 bases lying between them. Germline assignment: CDR1 SNHLY and CDR2 FYNNEI. This CDR3 region has 14 residues. This chain's CDR3 is CASSARELYNEQFF. CDR3 bases: TGTGCCAGCAGTGCCCGGGAGCTTTACAATGAGCAGTTCTTC.

Note on this clone: The sample carries other DNA sequences with the same CDR3. V usage is TRBV27 and J usage is TRBJ1-2; tentatively, D is TRBD1 (5 bases). The CDR3 consists of 13 residues. Germline V gives CDR1 MNHEY, CDR2 SMNVEV (reference sequence). The V end lost 3 bases, the J end lost 4 bases, and 9 bases lay between the germline ends. CDR3 DNA: TGTGCCAGCAGTTTTGGGGGGGGCTATGGCTACACCTTC. It translates to CASSFGGGYGYTF.